One sample yielded the 8 T cell receptor beta chains listed below, sequenced in a study of identical twins. TCRdb itself ran the 5' RACE reads through MiXCR, one entry per CDR3 protein. The table lists approximately 500,000 distinct CDR3 sequences, approximately 25% of them singletons. These data were also filed under a second study, of T cells expressing NK-cell markers.

Specimen: CD4+ T cells sorted from blood. These TCRs come from a woman aged 18-29 years in good health.

In this sample, this clonotype turned up a few times. V is TRBV5-1 and J is TRBJ1-1; D not certain. Per the germline V gene, CDR1 is SGHRS and CDR2 is YFSETQ. Deletions cut 4 bases from V and 2 bases from J, with 12 bases between. CDR3 length equals 14 residues. The CDR3 DNA reads TGCGCCAGCAGCCAAGGAGGCACTAACACTGAAGCTTTCTTT. Its protein is CASSQGGTNTEAFF.

The rearrangement joins TRBV7-2 to TRBJ1-2; possibly TRBD1 for D (5 bases). V dropped 6 bases and J dropped 1 base, with 12 bases sitting between them. Germline CDR1 reads SGHTA; CDR2 reads FQGNSA. This CDR3 region has 14 residues. CDR3 bases: TGTGCCAGCAGTAACCAGGGAGATAACTATGGCTACACCTTC. This gives the protein CASSNQGDNYGYTF. Together with reference TRBV7-2 and TRBJ1-2, the CDR3 gives the full variable domain: GAGVSQSPSNKVTEKGKDVELRCDPISGHTALYWYRQSLGQGLEFLIYFQGNSAPDKSGLPSDRFSAERTGGSVSTLTIQRTQQEDSAVYLCASSNQGDNYGYTFGSGTRLTVV.

The rearrangement joins TRBV20-1 to TRBJ2-3; 7 bases agree with TRBD2. The germline V gene encodes CDR1 DFQATT and CDR2 SNEGSKA (reference sequence). The CDR3 length is 15 residues. With V trimmed by 0 bases and J by 2 bases, 5 bases remained unmatched. The CDR3 protein is CSARDGGKYTDTQYF. CDR3 bases: TGCAGTGCTAGAGACGGGGGGAAATACACAGATACGCAGTATTTT.

This clonotype was counted between two and nine times. In DNA form, the CDR3 reads TGCGCCAGCAGCGTGGGAGAAGAGACCCAGTACTTC. As protein: CASSVGEETQYF. This rearrangement joins TRBV5-1 to TRBJ2-5; TRBD2 might be the D (5 bases). The CDR3 consists of 12 residues. The V and J ends lost 4 bases and 3 bases respectively, with 7 bases between them. The germline gives CDR1 SGHRS, CDR2 YFSETQ.

This clonotype was detected only a few times. The CDR3 DNA reads as TGCAGTGCTAGAGATCAGGCTAGAAGAGGCTCAGATACGCAGTATTTT. Translation gives CSARDQARRGSDTQYF. V gene TRBV20-1 combines with J gene TRBJ2-3; D remains ambiguous. From germline, CDR1 is DFQATT and CDR2 SNEGSKA (reference sequence). V lost 0 bases and J lost 4, with 17 bases in between. The CDR3 covers 16 residues.

J is TRBJ2-4 and V is TRBV7-2, with D hard to call. V lost 1 base and J 7 bases, leaving 5 bases between the germline ends. The CDR3 spans 12 residues. CDR1 SGHTA and CDR2 FQGNSA come from the germline V gene. CDR3 coding DNA: TGTGCCAGCAGCTTAGTAAAGAACATTCAGTACTTC. This gives the protein CASSLVKNIQYF.

A note on this clonotype: Germline is not matched at one junction end, which may reflect a read error. The J gene is TRBJ2-7, the V gene TRBV7-9; D possibly uses TRBD1 or TRBD2 (5 bases each). Germline V gives CDR1 SEHNR, CDR2 FQNEAQ (reference sequence). This CDR3 has 16 amino acids. The CDR3 DNA reads TGTGCCATCAGCCCCGGGCTCCTCGGGACCTCCTACGAGCAGTACTTC. Residues: CAISPGLLGTSYEQYF.

This clonotype has only a few counts. The gene calls are TRBV29-1 and TRBJ2-7; D is unclear. Per the germline V gene, CDR1 is SQVTM and CDR2 is ANQGSEA. Trimming shortened V by 1 base and J by 7 bases, and 14 bases separated the two germline ends. The CDR3 loop spans 13 amino acids. CDR3 residues: CSVEVGAGWEQYF. The CDR3, as DNA: TGCAGCGTTGAAGTAGGTGCTGGTTGGGAGCAGTACTTC.